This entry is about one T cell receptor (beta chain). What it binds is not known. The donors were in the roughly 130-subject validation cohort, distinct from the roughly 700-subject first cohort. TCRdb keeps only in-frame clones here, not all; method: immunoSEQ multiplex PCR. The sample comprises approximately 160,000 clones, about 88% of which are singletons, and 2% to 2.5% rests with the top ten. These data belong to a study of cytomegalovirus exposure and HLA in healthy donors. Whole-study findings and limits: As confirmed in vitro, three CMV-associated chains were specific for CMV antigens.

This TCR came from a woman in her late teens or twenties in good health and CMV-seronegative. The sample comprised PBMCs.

The CDR3 here is CASSREGEQFF. As DNA, the CDR3 is TGTGCCAGCAGTAGGGAGGGTGAGCAGTTCTTC. This chain connects TRBV6-5 to TRBJ2-1; 7 bases match TRBD2. Germline values: CDR1 MNHEY, CDR2 SVGAGI. This CDR3 region has 11 residues. V shed 5 bases and J 9 bases; nucleotides not matched to a gene: 1.